This entry describes one TCR beta chain. The CDR3 is 15 amino acids. The J segment lost 2 bases and the V segment lost 3 bases, leaving 4 bases of the junction unmatched. Germline assignment: CDR1 MNHEY and CDR2 SMNVEV (reference sequence). The method was immunoSEQ multiplex PCR; TCRdb's version includes in-frame clones alone and lacks a portion of them. The top ten clones hold approximately 2% of a sample with more than 200,000 clones, 85% to 95% of them seen once. Participants spanned ages about 18 to 100 years and resided in roughly 26 US areas. Participants reported their clinical history, and cohort assignment relied on those reports. Among Cohort 3 donors, those recovered had two negative PCRs, clearance, or symptom resolution. This sample is part of a study of blood T cell repertoires in COVID-19.

V gene TRBV27 combines with J gene TRBJ1-5, with TRBD1 matching 7 bases. Input material: PBMCs or T cells enriched from blood (not recorded which). This clonotype was sampled from a woman aged 18-35 years who had recovered from COVID-19. This chain's CDR3 is CASSFGQGGNQPQHF. CDR3 sequence (DNA): TGTGCCAGCAGTTTCGGCCAGGGGGGCAATCAGCCCCAGCATTTT.